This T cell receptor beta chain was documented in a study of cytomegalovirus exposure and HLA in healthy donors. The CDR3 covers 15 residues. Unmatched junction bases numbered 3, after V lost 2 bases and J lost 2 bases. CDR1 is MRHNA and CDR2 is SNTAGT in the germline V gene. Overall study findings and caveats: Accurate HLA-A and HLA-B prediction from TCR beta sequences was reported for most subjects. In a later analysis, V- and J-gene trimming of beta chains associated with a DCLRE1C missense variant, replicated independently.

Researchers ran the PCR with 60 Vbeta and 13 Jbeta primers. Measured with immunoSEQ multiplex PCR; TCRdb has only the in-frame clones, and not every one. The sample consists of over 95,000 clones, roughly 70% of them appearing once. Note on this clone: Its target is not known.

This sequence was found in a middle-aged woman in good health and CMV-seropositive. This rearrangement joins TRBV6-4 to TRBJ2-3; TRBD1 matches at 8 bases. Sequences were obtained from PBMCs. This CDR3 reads CASSDGQGHTDTQYF. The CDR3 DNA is TGTGCCAGCAGTGACGGACAGGGACACACAGATACGCAGTATTTT.